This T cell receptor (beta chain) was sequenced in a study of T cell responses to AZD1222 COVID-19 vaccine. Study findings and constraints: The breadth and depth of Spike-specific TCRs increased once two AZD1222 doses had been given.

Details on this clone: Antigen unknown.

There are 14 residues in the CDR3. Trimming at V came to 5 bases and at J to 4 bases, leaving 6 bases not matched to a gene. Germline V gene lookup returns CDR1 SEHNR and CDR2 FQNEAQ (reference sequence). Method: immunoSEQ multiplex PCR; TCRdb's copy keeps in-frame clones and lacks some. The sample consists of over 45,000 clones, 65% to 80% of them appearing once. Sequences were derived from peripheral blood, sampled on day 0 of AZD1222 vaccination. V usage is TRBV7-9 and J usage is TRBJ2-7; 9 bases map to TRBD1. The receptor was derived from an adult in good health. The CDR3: CASSPGQGPYEQYF. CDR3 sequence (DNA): TGTGCCAGCAGCCCTGGACAGGGGCCGTACGAGCAGTACTTC.